This T cell receptor (beta chain) is from a study of blood T cell repertoires in COVID-19. As handled by the study authors: It was from reference gene primer amplification that nucleated cell counts were estimated. The repertoire was sequenced with immunoSEQ multiplex PCR; TCRdb's copy has only in-frame clones and lacks some. V and J calls plus clone size are reproduced from that table; the DNA served to infer D and trimming. The table includes under 200,000 clones, nearly 85% detected once. The sequence was obtained from a woman aged 30 to 39 with acute or convalescent COVID-19. The sequencing sample was made of peripheral blood.

In nucleotides, the CDR3 is TGTGCCAGTAGTAGTGGGAGAGAGACCCAGTACTTC. This sequence encodes CASSSGRETQYF. The chain links TRBV19 to TRBJ2-5; weak D call: TRBD2 (5 bases). The ends were cut back, 4 bases at V and 4 bases at J, with 7 bases in the middle. The CDR3 loop spans 12 amino acids. The germline gives CDR1 LNHDA, CDR2 SQIVND (reference sequence). The full variable domain, with the rest looked up from reference TRBV19 and TRBJ2-5, is DGGITQSPKYLFRKEGQNVTLSCEQNLNHDAMYWYRQDPGQGLRLIYYSQIVNDFQKGDIAEGYSVSREKKESFPLTVTSAQKNPTAFYLCASSSGRETQYFGPGTRLLVL.